Reported below is one T cell receptor beta chain. The sample comes from a study of blood T cell repertoires in COVID-19. Overall study context: PBMCs, B-cell-depleted T cells, or T cells were the source of the cDNA or gDNA that made up the material.

Some clones are missing from TCRdb's copy, which holds only in-frame ones; the method was immunoSEQ multiplex PCR. This table has approximately 280,000 clones, more than 85% appearing once. The V gene's germline CDR1 is LNHDA and CDR2 SQIVND (reference sequence). The ends were cut back, 2 bases at V and 1 base at J, with 6 bases in the middle. CDR3 size: 14 residues. The sequence was obtained from a man between 35 and 55 years old with acute or convalescent COVID-19. The rearrangement joins TRBV19 to TRBJ1-5, with D hard to call. Sequencing used peripheral blood. The CDR3, as DNA: TGTGCCAGTAGTATACAGGCAAGCAATCAGCCCCAGCATTTT. This encodes CASSIQASNQPQHF. The variable domain in full, with the rest retrieved from reference TRBV19 and TRBJ1-5, is DGGITQSPKYLFRKEGQNVTLSCEQNLNHDAMYWYRQDPGQGLRLIYYSQIVNDFQKGDIAEGYSVSREKKESFPLTVTSAQKNPTAFYLCASSIQASNQPQHFGDGTRLSIL.